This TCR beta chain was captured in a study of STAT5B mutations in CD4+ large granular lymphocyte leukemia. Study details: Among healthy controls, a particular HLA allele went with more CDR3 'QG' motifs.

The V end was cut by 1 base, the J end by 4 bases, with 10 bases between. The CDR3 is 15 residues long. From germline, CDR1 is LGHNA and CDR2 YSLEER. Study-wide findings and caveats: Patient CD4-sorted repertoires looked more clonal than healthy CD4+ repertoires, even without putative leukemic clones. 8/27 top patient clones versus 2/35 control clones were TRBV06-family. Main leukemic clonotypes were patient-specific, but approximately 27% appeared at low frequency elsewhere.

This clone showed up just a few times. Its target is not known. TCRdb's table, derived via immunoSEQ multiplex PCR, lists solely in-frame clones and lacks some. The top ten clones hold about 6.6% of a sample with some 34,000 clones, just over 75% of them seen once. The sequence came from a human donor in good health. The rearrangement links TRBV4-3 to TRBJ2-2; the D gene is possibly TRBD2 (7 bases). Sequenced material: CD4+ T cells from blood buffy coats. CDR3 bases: TGCGCCAGCAGCCAAGGAGGGGGGGGCACCGGGGAGCTGTTTTTT. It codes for CASSQGGGGTGELFF.